This T cell receptor beta chain was sequenced during a study of preoperative IRX-2 immunotherapy in early breast cancer. In this sample, this clone turned up once. In germline, CDR1 is SGHTA, CDR2 FQGNSA. CDR3 length equals 15 residues. Trimming pared 5 bases from V and 1 base from J, leaving 12 bases between. TCRdb keeps only in-frame clones here, not all; method: immunoSEQ multiplex PCR. This table holds around 62,000 clones, approximately 94% found once. Treatment reported: preoperative locoregional IRX-2 cytokine immunotherapy. The receptor was isolated from a human donor with breast cancer. Specimen collection occurred from a patient treated with IRX-2 immunotherapy. This chain uses TRBV7-2 with TRBJ2-1, with D tentatively TRBD2 (5 bases). The CDR3 is CASSPLAASYNEQFF. Here the CDR3 DNA reads TGTGCCAGCAGCCCGCTAGCCGCATCCTACAATGAGCAGTTCTTC.